This T cell receptor (beta chain) was identified during a study of chemoradiotherapy in HPV16-positive cancers (dated by TCRdb to between 2020 and 2023). About the investigation overall: Candidate HPV-specific T-cell clones and common TCR motifs were defined by functional T-cell assays performed on cells from a couple of HPV16-positive patients. The study asked whether T-cell immunity to the HPV oncoproteins E6 and E7 changes during chemoradiotherapy and whether this immunity affects survival. The candidate HPV-specific TCRs and motifs were subsequently tracked in TCR repertoires obtained from 86 patients with HPV-related cancers.

Here is what the overall study found, with its caveats: Improved recurrence-free survival in HPV16-positive patients was associated with expansion of HPV-responsive T cells during chemoradiotherapy. Expansion of candidate HPV-specific clones and E7-related TCR motifs was observed in the tumor microenvironment during treatment, whereas no such expansion was observed for non-HPV-specific T cells. The functional definition of HPV-specific T cells was derived from only a couple of HPV16-positive patients, and the survival association was reported for HPV16-positive patients.

The cysteine opens and the phenylalanine closes a CDR3 of 19 amino acids. The entry retains the CDR3 DNA only, 57 bases that are in frame from base 1. Looking up the germline V gene yields CDR1 LGHNA and CDR2 YNFKEQ. Relative to germline, V is missing 4 bases and J is missing 1 base, with 12 bases of the junction outside any gene match. Library creation used the immunoSEQ multiplex PCR assay. As stored in TCRdb, this immuneACCESS dataset retains in-frame rearrangements with V and J assigned. A fraction of the clones does not appear; measured against another copy, unresolved V genes explain less than half of the discrepancy, and the remainder lacks a known reason. The sample table records more than 25,000 clones; 85% to 95% of these occur just once. Under 20% of the sample is in the top ten clones. Because repertoires were sampled repeatedly during chemoradiotherapy, clonal expansion in the tumor microenvironment could be followed.

On this clone: There is no known antigen for this receptor. Per-nucleotide qualities are absent, and no much larger clonotype sits a single base away.

The TCR originated in a human donor with HPV-associated anogenital cancer. The material was blood, obtained from a patient who underwent chemoradiotherapy. The chain couples TRBV4-2 to TRBJ2-3, with TRBD2 identical over 12 junction bases. Here is the DNA: TGTGCCAGCAGCCCCGGACTAGCGGGGTTTGTCTTTGGCACAGATACGCAGTATTTT. It translates as CASSPGLAGFVFGTDTQYF.